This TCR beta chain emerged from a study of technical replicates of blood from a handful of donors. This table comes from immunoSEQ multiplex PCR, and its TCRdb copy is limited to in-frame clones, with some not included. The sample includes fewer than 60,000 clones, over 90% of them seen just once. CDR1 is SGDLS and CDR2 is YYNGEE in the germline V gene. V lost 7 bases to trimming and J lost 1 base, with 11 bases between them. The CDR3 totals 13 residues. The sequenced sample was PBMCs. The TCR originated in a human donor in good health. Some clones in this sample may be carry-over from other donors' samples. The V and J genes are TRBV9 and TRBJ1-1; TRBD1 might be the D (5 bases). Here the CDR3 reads CASGKGRNTEAFF. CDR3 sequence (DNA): TGTGCCAGCGGTAAGGGGCGGAACACTGAAGCTTTCTTT.